These 30 T cell receptor beta chains came from one sample sequenced in a study of Tregs in tolerant kidney transplant recipients. Mixed chimerism was transient after nonmyeloablative marrow transplants from related graft donors. Some clones are missing from TCRdb's copy, which holds only in-frame ones; the method was immunoSEQ multiplex PCR. Counted here are tens of thousands of clones, around 93% occurring once; the ten biggest clones make up about 15%. This specimen was CD8+ T cells from blood (PBMCs), taken 24 months after the transplant. The source of these receptors is a human patient who received a combined kidney and bone marrow transplant. Part of the T cells may come from the graft donor.

This clone is a singleton in its sample. The V call is TRBV5-6, the J call TRBJ2-7; D gene uncertain. This CDR3 is 13 amino acids long. Looked up from germline, CDR1 is SGHDT and CDR2 is YYEEEE. V gave up 0 bases and J gave up 5 bases, with 9 bases separating them. The CDR3 sequence: CASSLGQSHEQYF. The CDR3 DNA reads TGTGCCAGCAGCTTGGGGCAGTCCCACGAGCAGTACTTC.

The V and J genes are TRBV27 and TRBJ2-1; the D gene is possibly TRBD2 (5 bases). The V end was cut by 1 base, the J end by 0 bases, with 10 bases between. The CDR3 is 16 residues long. The V gene's germline CDR1 is MNHEY and CDR2 SMNVEV (reference sequence). CDR3 nucleotides: TGTGCCAGCAGTTTATTAGCGTCCAGCTCCTACAATGAGCAGTTCTTC. This translates into CASSLLASSSYNEQFF.

The V gene is TRBV7-9, the J gene TRBJ1-5, with a possible D match to TRBD1 (5 bases). The CDR3 is 15 amino acids. Germline V gives CDR1 SEHNR, CDR2 FQNEAQ (reference sequence). Trimming left V 5 bases short and J 5 bases short, with 16 bases between. CDR3 DNA: TGTGCCAGCAGCCCGGTCGGGGGGTATGATCAGCCCCAGCATTTT. This sequence encodes CASSPVGGYDQPQHF.

V usage is TRBV4-2 and J usage is TRBJ2-3; 7 bases map to TRBD1. In germline, CDR1 is LGHNA, CDR2 YNFKEQ. The V segment lost 4 bases and the J segment 3 bases; nucleotides outside the gene matches: 1. The CDR3 has 13 residues. The chain's CDR3 is CASSPGQTDTQYF. CDR3 DNA: TGTGCCAGCAGCCCGGGACAGACAGATACGCAGTATTTT.

This clone was seen a few times. The chain carries TRBV27 and TRBJ1-2, with D perhaps matching TRBD1 (6 bases). The CDR3 has 15 amino acids. From germline, CDR1 is MNHEY and CDR2 SMNVEV (reference sequence). Deletions cut 8 bases from V and 7 bases from J, with 23 bases between. For the CDR3, the DNA is TGTGCCAGCTCTCGATCTTGGGGGGGCGCTGGTGGCTACACCTTC. The encoded protein is CASSRSWGGAGGYTF.

The CDR3 protein is CASTLTGEQYF. The CDR3 DNA follows: TGTGCCAGCACCCTCACGGGCGAGCAGTACTTC. V usage is TRBV7-8 and J usage is TRBJ2-7; D is uncertain. V dropped 7 bases and J dropped 6 bases, with 10 bases sitting between them. The germline V gene encodes CDR1 SGHVS and CDR2 FQNEAQ. The CDR3 consists of 11 residues. Full variable domain (outside the CDR3, taken from reference TRBV7-8 and TRBJ2-7): GAGVSQSPRYKVAKRGQDVALRCDPISGHVSLFWYQQALGQGPEFLTYFQNEAQLDKSGLPSDRFFAERPEGSVSTLKIQRTQQEDSAVYLCASTLTGEQYFGPGTRLTVT.

This clone was detected only once. Distinct nucleotide sequences in the sample also encode this CDR3. V usage is TRBV30 and J usage is TRBJ1-6; D not certain. The germline gives CDR1 GTSNPN, CDR2 SVGIG (reference sequence). V was clipped by 6 bases and J by 13 bases, with 7 bases between them. The CDR3 has 9 residues. The CDR3 region is CACGSPLHF. The CDR3 region has the DNA TGTGCCTGCGGTTCCCCCCTCCACTTT.

V and J are TRBV4-2 and TRBJ2-7; a possible D gene is TRBD2 (5 bases). This CDR3 is built from 17 residues. Germline lookup yields CDR1 LGHNA and CDR2 YNFKEQ. The germline V and J ends were trimmed by 0 bases and 4 bases, with 19 bases remaining between them. CDR3 DNA: TGTGCCAGCAGCCAAGAACCGCCGGGCCGAGGGATTTACGAGCAGTACTTC. This translates into CASSQEPPGRGIYEQYF.

The V gene is TRBV4-1, the J gene TRBJ2-7, with TRBD2 identical over 9 bases. CDR3 length: 16 residues. V lost 1 base, J lost 3 bases, and 7 bases stayed unmatched. In germline, CDR1 is MGHRA, CDR2 YSYEKL. The CDR3 region is CASSQGPSGTNYEQYF. In nucleotides, the CDR3 is TGCGCCAGCAGCCAAGGGCCTAGCGGGACCAACTACGAGCAGTACTTC.

This clone has only one observation. V usage is TRBV5-6 and J usage is TRBJ2-1; 7 bases are shared with TRBD2. Germline V gene sequence: CDR1 SGHDT, CDR2 YYEEEE. The J segment lost 0 bases and the V segment lost 4 bases, leaving 16 bases of the junction unmatched. This CDR3 spans 19 amino acids. CDR3 nucleotides: TGTGCCAGCAGCCCCACCGGGCTAGCGGACCATAGCTCCTACAATGAGCAGTTCTTC. Encoded protein: CASSPTGLADHSSYNEQFF.

The V gene is TRBV9, the J gene TRBJ1-3; weak D call: TRBD1 (6 bases). Germline loops: CDR1 SGDLS, CDR2 YYNGEE. The CDR3 contains 15 residues. V was cut by 3 bases and J by 8 bases, with 18 bases left in between. The CDR3 region is CASSASHRVSDTIYF. The CDR3 nucleotides are TGTGCCAGCAGCGCCAGCCACAGGGTATCAGACACCATATATTTT.

In this sample, this clone turned up once. The chain links TRBV27 to TRBJ2-7, with a tentative D call TRBD1 (8 bases). This CDR3 region has 14 residues. The germline V and J ends were trimmed by 3 bases and 2 bases, with 11 bases remaining between them. Per the germline V gene, CDR1 is MNHEY and CDR2 is SMNVEV (reference sequence). CDR3 sequence: CASSFTGGAYEQYF. CDR3 nucleotides: TGTGCCAGCAGTTTTACAGGGGGGGCCTACGAGCAGTACTTC.

The chain links TRBV7-2 to TRBJ1-1; D unresolved. This CDR3 is built from 12 residues. Between the trimmed V and J ends, which lost 2 bases and 2 bases, there was a span of 3 bases. CDR1 and CDR2 (germline): SGHTA, FQGNSA. The CDR3 reads CASSLLNTEAFF. CDR3 in DNA: TGTGCCAGCAGCTTACTCAACACTGAAGCTTTCTTT.

CDR3 residues: CASKWGAYNEQFF. CDR3 in DNA: TGTGCCAGCAAATGGGGGGCCTACAATGAGCAGTTCTTC. The chain joins TRBV27 to TRBJ2-1, with D perhaps TRBD2 (6 bases). CDR1 is MNHEY and CDR2 is SMNVEV in the germline V gene (reference sequence). The V end lost 7 bases, the J end lost 2 bases, and 9 bases lay between the germline ends. The CDR3 loop spans 13 amino acids.

CDR3 sequence: CASSLSEGVGGYTF. As DNA, the CDR3 is TGTGCCAGCAGTTTATCAGAAGGGGTGGGTGGCTACACCTTC. V usage is TRBV28 and J usage is TRBJ1-2; D is perhaps TRBD1 (5 bases). Looked up from germline, CDR1 is MDHEN and CDR2 is SYDVKM. The CDR3 is 14 amino acids. Trimming pared 1 base from V and 7 bases from J, leaving 13 bases between.

This chain uses TRBV7-9 with TRBJ2-5; 8 bases are shared with TRBD2. Trimming at V came to 0 bases and at J to 13 bases, leaving 13 bases not matched to a gene. Germline V gene sequence: CDR1 SEHNR, CDR2 FQNEAQ (reference sequence). CDR3 length: 15 residues. CDR3 sequence reads: CASSLALSAGDLTYF. The CDR3 DNA reads TGTGCCAGCAGCTTAGCGCTTTCAGCGGGAGATCTGACGTACTTC. Drawing the rest from reference TRBV7-9 and TRBJ2-5, the complete variable domain is DTGVSQNPRHKITKRGQNVTFRCDPISEHNRLYWYRQTLGQGPEFLTYFQNEAQLEKSRLLSDRFSAERPKGSFSTLEIQRTEQGDSAMYLCASSLALSAGDLTYFGPGTRLLVL.

The DNA of the CDR3 is TGTGCCAGCAGTTTATGGCAGGGTGACTACGAGCAGTACTTC. Residues: CASSLWQGDYEQYF. The gene calls are TRBV27 and TRBJ2-7; D may be TRBD1 (5 bases). V was shortened by 1 base and J by 3 bases, with 10 bases between the two germline ends. Per the germline V gene, CDR1 is MNHEY and CDR2 is SMNVEV (reference sequence). The CDR3 contains 14 residues.

This chain connects TRBV5-1 to TRBJ2-1; TRBD2 aligns across 11 bases. There are 15 residues in the CDR3. The germline V gene has CDR1 SGHRS and CDR2 YFSETQ. With V trimmed by 4 bases and J by 7 bases, 7 bases remained unmatched. The CDR3 coding sequence is TGCGCCAGCAGCCCCCGGCTAGCGGGGGGAAATGAGCAGTTCTTC. Its protein product is CASSPRLAGGNEQFF.

This clone was detected once. J is TRBJ2-5 and V is TRBV5-4; 11 nucleotides match TRBD1. The tail of the sequence fits TRBJ2-7 better, so the J call may be wrong. The germline V gene encodes CDR1 SGHNT and CDR2 YYREEE (reference sequence). CDR3 length: 15 residues. The CDR3, as DNA: TGTGCCAGCAGCTGGGGACAGGGGGACTCCTACGAGCAGTACTTC. This gives the protein CASSWGQGDSYEQYF.

V is TRBV19 and J is TRBJ2-1; D possibly corresponds to TRBD1 (6 bases). Germline V lookup: CDR1 LNHDA, CDR2 SQIVND (reference sequence). This CDR3 region has 11 residues. The V and J ends lost 10 bases and 9 bases respectively, with 13 bases between them. As DNA, the CDR3 is TGTGCCACCTCACCAGGGGCTGAGCAGTTCTTC. Translating it yields CATSPGAEQFF.

This chain links TRBV11-2 with TRBJ2-5; D ambiguous. V was cut by 5 bases and J by 1 base, with 8 bases left in between. In germline, CDR1 is SGHAT, CDR2 FQNNGV. The CDR3 totals 13 residues. In nucleotides, the CDR3 is TGTGCCAGCAGCCCTATGGTCCAAGAGACCCAGTACTTC. Its protein product is CASSPMVQETQYF.

This chain links TRBV6-6 with TRBJ1-1, with TRBD1 matching 8 bases. V lost 5 bases to trimming and J lost 3 bases; unmatched junction nucleotides: 8. This CDR3 is built from 15 residues. In germline, CDR1 is MNHNY, CDR2 SVGAGI (reference sequence). The CDR3 protein is CASSQRTGGYTEAFF. The CDR3, as DNA: TGTGCCAGCAGTCAAAGAACAGGGGGTTACACTGAAGCTTTCTTT.

This clone was detected a few times. This sequence joins TRBV19 and TRBJ1-1; tentative D call: TRBD1 (6 bases). Trimming stripped 5 bases from V and 5 bases from J, with 21 bases between. CDR1 and CDR2 from the germline V gene are LNHDA and SQIVND (reference sequence). The CDR3 consists of 16 residues. CDR3 coding DNA: TGTGCCAGTAGTCTCTACGGTGGGGGCGTTGGGACTGAAGCTTTCTTT. This translates into CASSLYGGGVGTEAFF.

The rearrangement uses TRBV4-3 and TRBJ2-1, with D tentatively TRBD1 (5 bases). The CDR3 runs to 14 residues. V was trimmed by 0 bases and J by 10 bases, leaving 13 bases between them. CDR1 and CDR2 from the germline V gene are LGHNA and YSLEER. For the CDR3, the DNA is TGCGCCAGCAGCCAAGATTCCCAGGGCCTCGAGCAGTTCTTC. Protein product: CASSQDSQGLEQFF.

The chain combines TRBV7-8 with TRBJ2-1; 7 positions agree with TRBD2. Germline assignment: CDR1 SGHVS and CDR2 FQNEAQ. V shed 2 bases and J 8 bases; nucleotides not matched to a gene: 18. CDR3 size: 18 residues. The CDR3 DNA sequence: TGTGCCAGCAGCTTACCGGTTATGGGCGGGAGACGGGATGATGAGCAGTTCTTC. Protein product: CASSLPVMGGRRDDEQFF.

The rearrangement uses TRBV19 and TRBJ1-1; a weak D match, TRBD1 (5 bases). CDR3 length: 14 amino acids. Trimming removed 0 bases from V and 1 base from J, with 6 bases in between. Germline assignment: CDR1 LNHDA and CDR2 SQIVND (reference sequence). The CDR3 DNA reads TGTGCCAGTAGTATAGATGGGGCGAACACTGAAGCTTTCTTT. It codes for CASSIDGANTEAFF. The whole variable domain, filled in from reference TRBV19 and TRBJ1-1, reads DGGITQSPKYLFRKEGQNVTLSCEQNLNHDAMYWYRQDPGQGLRLIYYSQIVNDFQKGDIAEGYSVSREKKESFPLTVTSAQKNPTAFYLCASSIDGANTEAFFGQGTRLTVV.

This chain connects TRBV19 to TRBJ1-1; D not certain. The CDR3 is 15 residues long. V lost 5 bases and J 0 bases, leaving 13 bases between the germline ends. Germline-derived CDR1 and CDR2 are LNHDA and SQIVND (reference sequence). The CDR3 coding sequence is TGTGCCAGTAGTCTGTCAGACTTTATGAACACTGAAGCTTTCTTT. It translates to CASSLSDFMNTEAFF.

The rearrangement links TRBV4-1 to TRBJ2-1; TRBD2 is a possible D gene (6 bases). V lost 4 bases and J lost 7, with 8 bases in between. The germline V gene has CDR1 MGHRA and CDR2 YSYEKL. The CDR3 is made up of 12 amino acids. CDR3: CASSLSGNEQFF. The CDR3 DNA sequence: TGCGCCAGCAGCCTTAGCGGTAATGAGCAGTTCTTC.

The CDR3 region is CASSTHKTGPGGANVLTF. The CDR3 DNA reads TGTGCCAGCAGCACCCACAAGACAGGGCCGGGGGGGGCCAACGTCCTGACTTTC. This chain uses TRBV9 with TRBJ2-6, with TRBD1 matching over 7 bases. J was trimmed by 4 bases and V by 4 bases; bases with no gene match: 14. CDR1 is SGDLS, CDR2 YYNGEE, per germline. The CDR3 has 18 residues.

V usage is TRBV4-2 and J usage is TRBJ2-3; D unresolved. The CDR3 is 13 amino acids. Germline CDR1 is LGHNA and CDR2 is YNFKEQ. V was pared by 3 bases and J by 0 bases, with 4 bases between. Here the CDR3 reads CASSHTSTDTQYF. The CDR3 DNA reads TGTGCCAGCAGCCATACTAGCACAGATACGCAGTATTTT.